The present T cell receptor beta chain was sequenced within a study of blood T cell repertoires in COVID-19. Study in general: Collection of acute and convalescent COVID-19 samples took place in the United States, Italy and Spain. T cells, B-cell-depleted T cells, or PBMCs supplied cDNA or gDNA.

Authors' processing steps: Reference gene primer amplification gave nucleated cell count estimates. Sequenced by immunoSEQ multiplex PCR; TCRdb stores in-frame clones only, minus some. D and trimming were read from the DNA, whereas the V and J calls and clone size are those reported in that table. The data hold fewer than 110,000 clones, with just over 85% observed a single time. Unmatched junction bases numbered 3, after V lost 4 bases and J lost 1 base. Germline loops: CDR1 SGHTA, CDR2 FQGNSA. The CDR3 is 16 residues long. The chain employs TRBV7-2 and TRBJ2-3; 12 nucleotides line up with TRBD2. This clonotype was obtained from a human donor in a cohort sampled during active COVID-19. Input material: peripheral blood. CDR3 sequence reads: CASSSRLAGGTDTQYF. The CDR3 DNA follows: TGTGCCAGCAGCTCGCGACTAGCGGGGGGCACAGATACGCAGTATTTT.